The entry that follows covers one TCR beta chain sequence. What it recognizes is unknown. This PCR relied on a set of 60 Vbeta primers and 13 Jbeta primers. Assay: immunoSEQ multiplex PCR; the TCRdb copy retains only in-frame clones and omits some. Among around 160,000 clones listed, about 73% were seen once. The entry originates in a study of cytomegalovirus exposure and HLA in healthy donors. Study in general: Of the donors genotyped, 398 in all, about 80% fell in the Caucasian-associated ancestry cluster. Study-wide results and limits: The study reported that TCR beta sequences accurately predicted HLA-A and HLA-B alleles in most subjects. For TCR beta chains, V- and J-gene trimming was later linked to a missense DCLRE1C variant. The study carried out a later analysis of TCR beta sequences. It associated some 18,000 of them with specific HLA alleles at a false discovery rate of 0.05.

This CDR3 is built from 17 residues. Germline V lookup: CDR1 GTSNPN, CDR2 SVGIG (reference sequence). J lost 4 bases, V lost 0 bases, and 11 bases had no gene match. Sequencing was carried out using PBMCs. This chain uses TRBV30 with TRBJ2-7, with 11 positions matching TRBD2. The receptor's source is a man aged 40-50 years in good health and CMV-seropositive. This chain's CDR3 is CAWSVGPPGLAAYEQYF. CDR3 in DNA: TGTGCCTGGAGTGTAGGGCCGCCGGGACTAGCGGCTTACGAGCAGTACTTC.